This is a list of T cell receptor beta chains from one sample in a study of shared clonotypes between healthy human individuals. Data came from immunoSEQ multiplex PCR; TCRdb stores just in-frame clones and leaves some out. The sample includes 1,500,000 or so clones, 98% of them seen just once. The source material was naive CD4+ T cells sorted from blood. The source is a man aged 25-40 years in good health. Each CDR3 is given with its conserved first and last residue. A D gene is named only where the DNA matches it firmly. Only some rows state a clone size, as once, few, many or a class for expanded clones.

cdr3_length,clone_size,d_call,j_call,v_call,cdr3_nt,cdr3_aa
15,.,TRBD1,TRBJ1-5,TRBV10-2,TGCGCCAGCAGTGCTTCGGACAGGGGAAATCAGCCCCAGCATTTT,CASSASDRGNQPQHF
14,once,.,TRBJ2-7,TRBV6-5,TGTGCCAGCAGAGTGACTTCGGGACTCTACGAGCAGTACTTC,CASRVTSGLYEQYF
15,.,.,TRBJ2-2,TRBV5-6,TGTGCCAGCAGCATAAACAACCTACCTACCGGGGAGCTGTTTTTT,CASSINNLPTGELFF
13,.,.,TRBJ1-1,TRBV7-8,TGTGCCAGCAGCTTAGGACAGAACACTGAAGCTTTCTTT,CASSLGQNTEAFF
15,.,.,TRBJ1-1,TRBV2,TGTGCCACCGGAAATCAGGGCAGAATGAACACTGAAGCTTTCTTT,CATGNQGRMNTEAFF
15,.,TRBD1,TRBJ1-1,TRBV7-3,TGTGCCAGCAGTTCTGACAGGGGGCCGGGTACTGAAGCTTTCTTT,CASSSDRGPGTEAFF
14,.,TRBD2,TRBJ2-7,TRBV2,TGTGCCAGCAGAATAGGACTAGCGCCCCTCGAGCAGTACTTC,CASRIGLAPLEQYF
16,.,.,TRBJ1-2,TRBV6-1,TGTGCCAGCAGTGAAGGTCGGGGACACGCTAACTATGGCTACACCTTC,CASSEGRGHANYGYTF
15,.,TRBD1,TRBJ2-7,TRBV4-1,TGCGCCAGCAGCCAACCGGGACAGGGAACCTACGAGCAGTACTTC,CASSQPGQGTYEQYF
15,.,.,TRBJ2-5,TRBV5-4,TGTGCCAGCAGCCCATACGGGACCCGGGGAGAGACCCAGTACTTC,CASSPYGTRGETQYF
16,once,TRBD2,TRBJ2-7,TRBV4-3,TGCGCCAGCAGCCAAGATCTTCGAGCGGGGATTTACGAGCAGTACTTC,CASSQDLRAGIYEQYF
12,.,.,TRBJ1-2,TRBV5-1,TGCGCCAGCAGCCCGGACAGTTTTGGCTACACCTTC,CASSPDSFGYTF
17,.,TRBD2,TRBJ2-5,TRBV7-9,TGTGCCAGCAGCTTCAGACTAGCGGGAGGATTGGGGGAGACCCAGTACTTC,CASSFRLAGGLGETQYF
16,.,TRBD2,TRBJ2-1,TRBV7-7,TGTGCTAGCAGCCCCGGAGGGACTAGCGGAAACAATGAGCAGTTCTTC,CASSPGGTSGNNEQFF
13,.,.,TRBJ2-3,TRBV11-3,TGTGCCAGCAGCTTTCGGACCCCAGATACGCAGTATTTT,CASSFRTPDTQYF
13,.,.,TRBJ1-1,TRBV11-3,TGTGCCAGCAGCTTAGTTCGAGATACTGAAGCTTTCTTT,CASSLVRDTEAFF